The 18 T cell receptor beta chains in this list originate from one sample, sequenced in a study of blood T cell repertoires in COVID-19. Here immunoSEQ multiplex PCR was the method, and the copy in TCRdb shows in-frame clones only, minus some. The sample consists of about 200,000 clones, 85% to 90% of them appearing once. Sequences were obtained from peripheral blood. The receptors come from a man at least 80 years old with acute or convalescent COVID-19.

This clone was seen only once. The chain couples TRBV6-6 to TRBJ1-4; 9 bases are shared with TRBD1. This CDR3 region has 14 residues. CDR1 and CDR2 from the germline V gene are MNHNY and SVGAGI (reference sequence). The J segment lost 7 bases and the V segment lost 5 bases, leaving 5 bases of the junction unmatched. In nucleotides, the CDR3 is TGTGCCAGCAGTACCGTGACAGGGGGTGAAAAACTGTTTTTT. Translated: CASSTVTGGEKLFF.

This clone has more than one count but fewer than ten. This chain uses TRBV28 with TRBJ1-4; D uncertain. The length of the CDR3 is 12 residues. The germline V and J ends were trimmed by 3 bases and 8 bases, with 7 bases remaining between them. Per the germline V gene, CDR1 is MDHEN and CDR2 is SYDVKM. In DNA form, the CDR3 reads TGTGCCAGCAGTTTCTTGCGGGAAAAACTGTTTTTT. Translating gives CASSFLREKLFF.

V and J are TRBV7-9 and TRBJ1-6; no clear D. Deletions cut 6 bases from V and 9 bases from J, with 12 bases between. Germline V gives CDR1 SEHNR, CDR2 FQNEAQ (reference sequence). The CDR3 runs 13 residues. The CDR3 loop is CASSQAPGSPLHF. Here the CDR3 DNA reads TGTGCCAGCAGTCAGGCCCCCGGTTCACCCCTCCACTTT.

The chain recombines TRBV28 with TRBJ2-7, with unresolved D. CDR1 is MDHEN and CDR2 is SYDVKM in the germline V gene. CDR3 length: 14 amino acids. V lost 5 bases, J lost 2 bases, and 13 bases lay in between. The CDR3 DNA is TGTGCCAGCAGTCCCTACATGCAGGCCTACGAGCAGTACTTC. Translated, it gives CASSPYMQAYEQYF. The variable domain in full, completed from reference TRBV28 and TRBJ2-7, reads DVKVTQSSRYLVKRTGEKVFLECVQDMDHENMFWYRQDPGLGLRLIYFSYDVKMKEKGDIPEGYSVSREKKERFSLILESASTNQTSMYLCASSPYMQAYEQYFGPGTRLTVT.

The rearrangement joins TRBV3-1 (or the pseudogene TRBV3-2) to TRBJ1-2; weak D call: TRBD1 (6 bases). Deletions cut 3 bases from V and 1 base from J, with 12 bases between. The CDR3 spans 15 residues. Germline V lookup: CDR1 LGHDT, CDR2 YNNKEL (reference sequence). The CDR3 region has the DNA TGTGCCAGCAGCCAGACGGTGGACAGTAACTATGGCTACACCTTC. Translating gives CASSQTVDSNYGYTF.

V gene TRBV18 combines with J gene TRBJ1-2; D is unclear. Germline-derived CDR1 and CDR2 are KGHSH and LQKENI. Between the trimmed V and J ends, which lost 1 base and 4 bases, there was a span of 7 bases. The CDR3 loop spans 13 amino acids. The CDR3 DNA reads as TGTGCCAGCTCACCACTTACCAGCTATGGCTACACCTTC. It yields the protein CASSPLTSYGYTF.

This rearrangement joins TRBV19 to TRBJ2-2; 7 bases match TRBD2. This CDR3 is 14 amino acids long. Germline V gene data show CDR1 as LNHDA and CDR2 as SQIVND (reference sequence). Trimming removed 9 bases from V and 5 bases from J; junction bases left unmatched: 9. The CDR3 region has the DNA TGTGCCAGGGTTCAGACTAGCAGTACCGGGGAGCTGTTTTTT. Amino acid sequence: CARVQTSSTGELFF.

The V gene is TRBV7-2, the J gene TRBJ1-1; the match to TRBD1 covers 7 bases. V gave up 5 bases and J gave up 5 bases; unmatched junction bases: 11. This CDR3 is 15 amino acids long. CDR1 and CDR2 (germline): SGHTA, FQGNSA. The CDR3 is CASSGRQGSLTEAFF. The CDR3 DNA sequence: TGTGCCAGCAGCGGAAGACAGGGAAGTCTGACTGAAGCTTTCTTT.

The CDR3 loop reads CASRGTGYTGELFF. CDR3 sequence (DNA): TGTGCCAGCAGGGGGACAGGATACACCGGGGAGCTGTTTTTT. This chain joins TRBV6-6 and TRBJ2-2, with 8 positions matching TRBD1. J lost 3 bases, V lost 6 bases, and 3 bases had no gene match. Germline values: CDR1 MNHNY, CDR2 SVGAGI (reference sequence). The CDR3 spans 14 residues.

This clone has only a few counts. The genes are TRBV19 and TRBJ1-4, with 9 bases aligning to TRBD1. V lost 5 bases and J lost 5; bases outside the gene matches: 9. This CDR3 spans 16 amino acids. Germline lookup yields CDR1 LNHDA and CDR2 SQIVND (reference sequence). The CDR3 region is CASSRGPGTGNEKLFF. The DNA for the CDR3 is TGTGCCAGTAGTCGGGGCCCCGGGACAGGGAATGAAAAACTGTTTTTT.

The V gene is TRBV4-1, the J gene TRBJ1-2, with D maybe TRBD1 (6 bases). The V end was cut by 6 bases, the J end by 1 base, with 15 bases between. The CDR3 contains 15 residues. Germline V gene lookup returns CDR1 MGHRA and CDR2 YSYEKL. CDR3 sequence reads: CASSPGGPVNYGYTF. CDR3 DNA sequence: TGCGCCAGCAGTCCCGGGGGGCCGGTTAACTATGGCTACACCTTC.

The chain couples TRBV29-1 to TRBJ2-7; D is perhaps TRBD1 (5 bases). Trimming cost V 1 base and J 2 bases, with 12 bases left between them. The CDR3 runs to 14 residues. Germline V gives CDR1 SQVTM, CDR2 ANQGSEA. The CDR3 nucleotides are TGCAGCGTTGAAGGGGCGGCAGGGACCTACGAGCAGTACTTC. Its protein product is CSVEGAAGTYEQYF.

The V call is TRBV14, the J call TRBJ2-5, with unresolved D. The CDR3 is 17 amino acids. Deletions cut 4 bases from V and 2 bases from J, with 20 bases between. Germline V gene lookup returns CDR1 SGHDN and CDR2 FVKESK. CDR3 in amino acids: CASSRDLALSSQETQYF. The CDR3 DNA sequence: TGTGCCAGCAGCCGCGACTTAGCCCTTTCGAGTCAAGAGACCCAGTACTTC.

This clone came up a few times. The chain links TRBV5-4 to TRBJ2-3; possible D gene TRBD1, 5 bases. The CDR3 extends over 12 amino acids. Trimming took off 5 bases at V and 6 bases at J, with 10 bases between the two ends. Germline V gene sequence: CDR1 SGHNT, CDR2 YYREEE (reference sequence). The CDR3 DNA reads TGTGCCAGCAGGGGGCTCGGGGATACGCAGTATTTT. Its translation: CASRGLGDTQYF.

This chain uses TRBV4-1 with TRBJ1-5; a weak D match, TRBD1 (6 bases). The CDR3 has 17 residues. The germline V and J ends were trimmed by 0 bases and 1 base, with 13 bases remaining between them. Germline values: CDR1 MGHRA, CDR2 YSYEKL. CDR3 loop: CASSQEGGPISNQPQHF. The CDR3 DNA reads as TGCGCCAGCAGCCAAGAGGGGGGGCCGATAAGCAATCAGCCCCAGCATTTT.

The chain recombines TRBV27 with TRBJ2-7; D gene uncertain. V was trimmed by 3 bases and J by 3 bases, leaving 6 bases between them. The germline V gene encodes CDR1 MNHEY and CDR2 SMNVEV (reference sequence). The CDR3 loop spans 12 amino acids. In nucleotides, the CDR3 is TGTGCCAGCAGTTTTCCTAGCTACGAGCAGTACTTC. This gives the protein CASSFPSYEQYF.

V is TRBV25-1 and J is TRBJ2-5, with a tentative D call TRBD2 (6 bases). Looked up from germline, CDR1 is MGHDK and CDR2 is SYGVNS. The CDR3 consists of 16 residues. Trimming left V 8 bases short and J 4 bases short, with 23 bases between. CDR3 sequence (DNA): TGTGCCAGCCTCTCCCCCCCACTTTTGGGGGGAGAGACCCAGTACTTC. Protein sequence: CASLSPPLLGGETQYF.

The rearrangement uses TRBV12-3 or TRBV12-4 and TRBJ2-1; TRBD1 is a possible D gene (7 bases). V gave up 6 bases and J gave up 9 bases, with 15 bases separating them. The CDR3 consists of 13 residues. The CDR3 sequence: CASSPEGAREQFF. As DNA, the CDR3 is TGTGCCAGCAGCCCGGAGGGGGCCCGTGAGCAGTTCTTC.